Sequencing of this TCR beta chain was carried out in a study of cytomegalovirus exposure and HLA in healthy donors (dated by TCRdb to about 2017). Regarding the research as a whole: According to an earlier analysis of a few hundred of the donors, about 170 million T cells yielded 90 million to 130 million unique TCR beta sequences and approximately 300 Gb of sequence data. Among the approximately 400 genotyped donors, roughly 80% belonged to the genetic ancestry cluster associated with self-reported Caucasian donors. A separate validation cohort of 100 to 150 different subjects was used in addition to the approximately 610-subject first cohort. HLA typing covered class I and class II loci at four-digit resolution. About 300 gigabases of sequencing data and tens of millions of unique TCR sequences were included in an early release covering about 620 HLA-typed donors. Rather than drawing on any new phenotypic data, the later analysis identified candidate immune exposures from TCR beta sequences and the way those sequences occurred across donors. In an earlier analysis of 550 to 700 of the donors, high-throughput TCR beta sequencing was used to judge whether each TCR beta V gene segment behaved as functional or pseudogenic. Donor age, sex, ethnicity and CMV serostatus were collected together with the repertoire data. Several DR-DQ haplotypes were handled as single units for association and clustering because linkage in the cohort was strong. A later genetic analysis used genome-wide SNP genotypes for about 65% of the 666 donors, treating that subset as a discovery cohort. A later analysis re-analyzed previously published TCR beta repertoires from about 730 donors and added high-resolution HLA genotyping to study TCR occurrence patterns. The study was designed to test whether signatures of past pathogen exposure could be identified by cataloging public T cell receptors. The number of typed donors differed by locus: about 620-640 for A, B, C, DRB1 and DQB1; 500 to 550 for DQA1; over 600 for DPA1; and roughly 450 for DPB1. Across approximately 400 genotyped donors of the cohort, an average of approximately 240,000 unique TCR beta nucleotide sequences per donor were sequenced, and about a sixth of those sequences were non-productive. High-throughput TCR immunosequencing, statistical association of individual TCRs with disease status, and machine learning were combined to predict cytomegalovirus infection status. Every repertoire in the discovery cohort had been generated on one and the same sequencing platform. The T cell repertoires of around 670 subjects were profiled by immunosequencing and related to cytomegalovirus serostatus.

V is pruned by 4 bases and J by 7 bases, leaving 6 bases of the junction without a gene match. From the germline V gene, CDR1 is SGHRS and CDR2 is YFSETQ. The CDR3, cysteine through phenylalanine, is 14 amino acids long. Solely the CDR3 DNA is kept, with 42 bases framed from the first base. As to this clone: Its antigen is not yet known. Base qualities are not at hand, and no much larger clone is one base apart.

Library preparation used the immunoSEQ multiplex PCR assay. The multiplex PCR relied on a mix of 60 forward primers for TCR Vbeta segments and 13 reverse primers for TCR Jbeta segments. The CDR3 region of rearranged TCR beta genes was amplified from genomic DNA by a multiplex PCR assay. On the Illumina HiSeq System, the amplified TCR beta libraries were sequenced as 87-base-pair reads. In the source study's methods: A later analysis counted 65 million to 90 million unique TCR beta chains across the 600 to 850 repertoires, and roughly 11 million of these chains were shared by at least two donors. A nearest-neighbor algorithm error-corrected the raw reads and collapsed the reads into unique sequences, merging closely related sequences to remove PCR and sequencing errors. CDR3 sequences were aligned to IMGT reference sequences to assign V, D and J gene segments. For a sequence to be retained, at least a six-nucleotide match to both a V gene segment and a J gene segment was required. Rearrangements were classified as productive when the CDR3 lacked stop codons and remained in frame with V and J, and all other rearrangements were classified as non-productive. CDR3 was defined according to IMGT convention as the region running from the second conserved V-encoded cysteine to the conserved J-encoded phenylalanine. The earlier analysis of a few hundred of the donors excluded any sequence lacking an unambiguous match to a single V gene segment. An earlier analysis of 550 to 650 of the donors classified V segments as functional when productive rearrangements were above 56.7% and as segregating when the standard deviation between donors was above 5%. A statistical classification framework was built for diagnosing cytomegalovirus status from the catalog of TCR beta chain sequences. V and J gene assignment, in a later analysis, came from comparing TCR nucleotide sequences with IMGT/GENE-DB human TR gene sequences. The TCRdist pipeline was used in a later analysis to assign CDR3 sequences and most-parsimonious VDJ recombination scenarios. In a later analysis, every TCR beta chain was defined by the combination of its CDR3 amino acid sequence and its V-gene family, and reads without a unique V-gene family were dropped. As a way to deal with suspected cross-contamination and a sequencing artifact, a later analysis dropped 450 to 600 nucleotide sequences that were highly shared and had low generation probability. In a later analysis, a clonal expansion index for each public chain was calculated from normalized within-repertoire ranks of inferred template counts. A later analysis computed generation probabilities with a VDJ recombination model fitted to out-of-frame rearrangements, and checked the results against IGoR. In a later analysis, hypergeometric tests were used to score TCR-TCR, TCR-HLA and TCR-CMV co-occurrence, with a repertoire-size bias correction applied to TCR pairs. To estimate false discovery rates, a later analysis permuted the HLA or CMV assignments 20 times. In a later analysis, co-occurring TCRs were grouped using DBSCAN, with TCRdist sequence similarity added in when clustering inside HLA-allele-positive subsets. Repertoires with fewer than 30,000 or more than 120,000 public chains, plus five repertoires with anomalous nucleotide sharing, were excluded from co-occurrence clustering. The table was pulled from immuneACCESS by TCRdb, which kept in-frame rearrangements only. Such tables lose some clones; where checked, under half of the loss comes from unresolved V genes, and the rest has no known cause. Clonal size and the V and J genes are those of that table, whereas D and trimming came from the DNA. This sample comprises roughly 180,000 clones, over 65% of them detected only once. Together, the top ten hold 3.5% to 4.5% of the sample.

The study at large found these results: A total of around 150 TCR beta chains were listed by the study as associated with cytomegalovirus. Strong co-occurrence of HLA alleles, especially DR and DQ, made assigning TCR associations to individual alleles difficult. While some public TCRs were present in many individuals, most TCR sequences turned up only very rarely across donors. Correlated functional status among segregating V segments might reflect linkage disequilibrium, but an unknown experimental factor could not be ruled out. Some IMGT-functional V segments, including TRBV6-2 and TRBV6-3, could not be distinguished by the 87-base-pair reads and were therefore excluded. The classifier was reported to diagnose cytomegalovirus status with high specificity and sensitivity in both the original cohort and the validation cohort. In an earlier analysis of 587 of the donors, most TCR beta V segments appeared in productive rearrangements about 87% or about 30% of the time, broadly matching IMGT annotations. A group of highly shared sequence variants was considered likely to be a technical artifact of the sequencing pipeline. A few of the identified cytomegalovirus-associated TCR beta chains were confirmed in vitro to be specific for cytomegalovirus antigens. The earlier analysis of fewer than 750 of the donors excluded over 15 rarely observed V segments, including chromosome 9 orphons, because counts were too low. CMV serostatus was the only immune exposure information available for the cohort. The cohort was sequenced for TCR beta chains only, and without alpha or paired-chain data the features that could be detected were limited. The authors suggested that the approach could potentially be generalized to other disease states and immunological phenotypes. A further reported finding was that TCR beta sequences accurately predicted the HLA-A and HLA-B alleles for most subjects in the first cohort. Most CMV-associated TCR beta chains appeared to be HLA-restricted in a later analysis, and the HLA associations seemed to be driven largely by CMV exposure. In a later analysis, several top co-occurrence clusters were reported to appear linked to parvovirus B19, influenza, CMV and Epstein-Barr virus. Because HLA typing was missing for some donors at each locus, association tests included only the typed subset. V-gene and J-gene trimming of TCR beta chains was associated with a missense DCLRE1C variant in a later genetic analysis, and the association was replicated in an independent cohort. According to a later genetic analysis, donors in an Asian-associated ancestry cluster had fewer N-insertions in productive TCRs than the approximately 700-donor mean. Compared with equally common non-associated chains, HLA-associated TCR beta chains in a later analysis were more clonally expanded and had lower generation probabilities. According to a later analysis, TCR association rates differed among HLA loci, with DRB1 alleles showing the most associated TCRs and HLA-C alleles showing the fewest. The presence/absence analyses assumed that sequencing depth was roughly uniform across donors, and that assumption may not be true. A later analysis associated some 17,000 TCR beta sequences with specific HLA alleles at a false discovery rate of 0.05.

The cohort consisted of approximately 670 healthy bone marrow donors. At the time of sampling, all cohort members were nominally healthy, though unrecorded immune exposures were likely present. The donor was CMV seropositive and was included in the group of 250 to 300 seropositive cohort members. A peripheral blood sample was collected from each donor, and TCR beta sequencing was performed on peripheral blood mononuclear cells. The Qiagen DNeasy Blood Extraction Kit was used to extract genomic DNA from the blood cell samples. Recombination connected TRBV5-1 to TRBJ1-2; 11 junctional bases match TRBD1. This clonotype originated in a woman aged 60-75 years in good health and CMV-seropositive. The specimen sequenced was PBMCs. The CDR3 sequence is CASSMDRGLRGYTF. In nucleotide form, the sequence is TGCGCCAGCAGCATGGACAGGGGGCTGCGTGGCTACACCTTC.